The present entry profiles one T cell receptor (beta chain) with its context. Its antigen is not known. This specimen comes from a study of vaccination and CD4 T cells after COVID-19. Overall study: The BNT162b2 or mRNA-1273 vaccine was given to participants in two doses. Cells were stimulated with overlapping spike peptides from SARS-CoV-2, HCoV-NL63, HCoV-OC43 and HCoV-229E. Study-level results: Vaccine-specific clones in convalescent patients were spike mono-reactive in 304 of 307 cases.

Sample treatment: roughly ten-day PBMC culture with coronavirus spike peptide pools or control peptides (ViraFEST assay). Cultured CD4+ T cells had their DNA profiled by the Oncomine TCR Beta short-read assay. One entry per CDR3 protein results from TCRdb running MiXCR on the PCR reads. This table holds 15,000 to 20,000 distinct CDR3 sequences, 26% found once. V was shortened by 4 bases and J by 6 bases, with 15 bases between the two germline ends. The CDR3 covers 14 residues. Per the germline V gene, CDR1 is MDHEN and CDR2 is SYDVKM. Sequencing was carried out using cultured CD4+ T cells from blood. The sequence was collected from a human donor with COVID-19. This chain connects TRBV28 to TRBJ1-1, with D maybe TRBD1 (5 bases). The CDR3 DNA sequence: TGTGCCAGCAGTTCTCCAGGGCGAGTTGCTGAAGCTTTCTTT. It translates to CASSSPGRVAEAFF.